This T cell receptor beta chain was found in a study of cytomegalovirus exposure and HLA in healthy donors. In the PCR, 60 Vbeta and 13 Jbeta primers were used. The data were produced by immunoSEQ multiplex PCR, yet TCRdb's version contains in-frame clones alone and is incomplete. There are approximately 150,000 clones in the sample; around 68% occur only once, and approximately 1.5% lies in the top ten. Looked up from germline, CDR1 is KGHSH and CDR2 is LQKENI. The CDR3 extends over 12 amino acids. With 2 bases clipped from V and 8 bases from J, the junction kept 2 bases outside the gene matches. The chain recombines TRBV18 with TRBJ1-1; 7 nucleotides agree with TRBD1. Sequencing used PBMCs. This clonotype was obtained from a man between 50 and 59 years old in good health and CMV-seronegative. CDR3 region: CASSPGTEEAFF. CDR3 nucleotides: TGTGCCAGCTCACCAGGGACAGAGGAAGCTTTCTTT.